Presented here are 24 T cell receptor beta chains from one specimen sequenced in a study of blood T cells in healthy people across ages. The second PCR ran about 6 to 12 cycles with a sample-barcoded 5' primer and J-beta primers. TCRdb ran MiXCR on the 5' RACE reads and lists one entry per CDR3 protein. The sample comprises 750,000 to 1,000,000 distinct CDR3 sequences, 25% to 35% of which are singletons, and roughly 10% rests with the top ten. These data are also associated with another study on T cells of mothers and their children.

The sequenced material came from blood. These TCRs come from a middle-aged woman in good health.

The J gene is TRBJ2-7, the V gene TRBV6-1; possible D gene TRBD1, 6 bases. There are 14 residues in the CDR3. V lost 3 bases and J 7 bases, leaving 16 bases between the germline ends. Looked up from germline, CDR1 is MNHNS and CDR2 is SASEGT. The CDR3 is CASSETIGQPEQYF. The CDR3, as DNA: TGTGCCAGCAGTGAGACTATTGGACAGCCAGAGCAGTACTTC.

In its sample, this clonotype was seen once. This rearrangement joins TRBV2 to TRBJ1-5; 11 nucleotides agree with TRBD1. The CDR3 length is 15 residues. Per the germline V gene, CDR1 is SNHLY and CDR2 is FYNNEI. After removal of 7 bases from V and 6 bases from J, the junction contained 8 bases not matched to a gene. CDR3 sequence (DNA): TGTGCCAGCACTAGGACAGGGGGCTCCGGTCAGCCCCAGCATTTT. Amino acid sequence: CASTRTGGSGQPQHF.

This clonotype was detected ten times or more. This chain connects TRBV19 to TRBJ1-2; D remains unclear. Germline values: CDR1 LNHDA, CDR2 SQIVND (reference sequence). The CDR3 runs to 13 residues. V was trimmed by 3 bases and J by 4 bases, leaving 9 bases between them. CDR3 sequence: CASSILYSYGYTF. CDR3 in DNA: TGTGCCAGTAGTATTCTTTACAGCTATGGCTACACCTTC.

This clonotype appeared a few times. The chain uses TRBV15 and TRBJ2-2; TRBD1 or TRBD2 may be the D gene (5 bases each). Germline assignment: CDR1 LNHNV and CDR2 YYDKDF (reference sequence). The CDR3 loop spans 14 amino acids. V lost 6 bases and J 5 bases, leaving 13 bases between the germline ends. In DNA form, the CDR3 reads TGTGCCACCAGGGACCGGGGCGGGACCGGGGAGCTGTTTTTT. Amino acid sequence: CATRDRGGTGELFF.

As DNA, the CDR3 is TGCGCCAGCAGCTGGGGGACAGGGGGCTCCTACAATGAGCAGTTCTTC. It yields the protein CASSWGTGGSYNEQFF. The V call is TRBV5-1, the J call TRBJ2-1; 11 nucleotides line up with TRBD1. Germline CDR1 reads SGHRS; CDR2 reads YFSETQ. This CDR3 has 16 residues. V shed 3 bases, J shed 0 bases, and the junction held 2 bases outside the gene matches.

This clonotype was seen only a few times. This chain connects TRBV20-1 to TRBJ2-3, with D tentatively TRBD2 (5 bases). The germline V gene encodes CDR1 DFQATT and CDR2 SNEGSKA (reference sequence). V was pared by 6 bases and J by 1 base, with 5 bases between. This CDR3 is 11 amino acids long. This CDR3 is CSAGGTDTQYF. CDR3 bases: TGCAGTGCCGGGGGCACAGATACGCAGTATTTT.

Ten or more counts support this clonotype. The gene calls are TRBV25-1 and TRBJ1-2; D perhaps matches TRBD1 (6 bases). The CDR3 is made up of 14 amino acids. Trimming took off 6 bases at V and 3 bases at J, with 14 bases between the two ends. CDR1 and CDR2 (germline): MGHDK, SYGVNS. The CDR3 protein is CASRGGAPDYGYTF. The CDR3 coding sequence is TGTGCCAGCAGGGGGGGGGCCCCAGACTATGGCTACACCTTC.

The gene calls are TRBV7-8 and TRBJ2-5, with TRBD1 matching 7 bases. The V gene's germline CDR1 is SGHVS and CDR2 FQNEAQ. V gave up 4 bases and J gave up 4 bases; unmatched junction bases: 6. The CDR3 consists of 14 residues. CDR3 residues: CASSSPGQRETQYF. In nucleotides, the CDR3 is TGTGCCAGCAGCTCACCGGGACAGCGAGAGACCCAGTACTTC.

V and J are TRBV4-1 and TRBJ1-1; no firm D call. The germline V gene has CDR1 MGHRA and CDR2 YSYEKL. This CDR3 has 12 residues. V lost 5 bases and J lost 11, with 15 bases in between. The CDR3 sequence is CASSAGAPGAFF. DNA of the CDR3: TGCGCCAGCAGCGCGGGAGCCCCCGGGGCTTTCTTT.

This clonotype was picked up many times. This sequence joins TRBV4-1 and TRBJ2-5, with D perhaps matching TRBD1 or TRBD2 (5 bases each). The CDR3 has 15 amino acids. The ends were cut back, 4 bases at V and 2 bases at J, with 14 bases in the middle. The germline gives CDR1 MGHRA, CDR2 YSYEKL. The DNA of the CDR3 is TGCGCCAGCAGCCGTCCGGGGCGCTCGCAAGAGACCCAGTACTTC. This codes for CASSRPGRSQETQYF.

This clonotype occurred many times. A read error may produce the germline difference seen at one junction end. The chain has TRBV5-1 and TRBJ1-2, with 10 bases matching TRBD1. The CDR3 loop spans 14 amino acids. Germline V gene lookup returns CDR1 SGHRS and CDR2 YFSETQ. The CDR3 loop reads CASSAGQGNYGYTF. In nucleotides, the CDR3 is TGTGCCAGCAGCGCGGGACAGGGGAACTATGGCTACACCTTC.

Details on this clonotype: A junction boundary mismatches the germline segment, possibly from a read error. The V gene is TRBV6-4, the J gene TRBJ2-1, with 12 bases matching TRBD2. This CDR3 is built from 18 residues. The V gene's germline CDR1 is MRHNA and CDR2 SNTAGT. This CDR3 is CASSDSTSGGRPYNKQFF. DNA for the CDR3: TGTGCCAGCAGTGACTCGACTAGCGGGGGCCGACCCTACAATAAGCAGTTCTTC.

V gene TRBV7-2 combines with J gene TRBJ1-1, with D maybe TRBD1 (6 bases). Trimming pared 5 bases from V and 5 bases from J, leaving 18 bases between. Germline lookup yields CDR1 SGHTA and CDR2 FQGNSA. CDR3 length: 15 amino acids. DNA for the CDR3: TGTGCCAGCAGCCTCCCGTCGGCAGGGGATACTGAAGCTTTCTTT. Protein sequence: CASSLPSAGDTEAFF.

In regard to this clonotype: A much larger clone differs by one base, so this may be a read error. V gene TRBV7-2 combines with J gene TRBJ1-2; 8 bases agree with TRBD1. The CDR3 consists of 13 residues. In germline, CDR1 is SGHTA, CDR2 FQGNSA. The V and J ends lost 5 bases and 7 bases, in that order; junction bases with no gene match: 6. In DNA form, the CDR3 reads TGTGCCAGCAGCCCTAGACAGGGGTTTGGCTACACCTTC. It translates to CASSPRQGFGYTF.

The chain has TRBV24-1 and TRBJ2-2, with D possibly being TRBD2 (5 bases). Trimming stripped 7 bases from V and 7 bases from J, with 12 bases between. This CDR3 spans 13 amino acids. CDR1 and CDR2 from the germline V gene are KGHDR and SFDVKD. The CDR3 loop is CATSPVGSGELFF. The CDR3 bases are TGTGCCACCAGCCCGGTAGGGAGCGGGGAGCTGTTTTTT.

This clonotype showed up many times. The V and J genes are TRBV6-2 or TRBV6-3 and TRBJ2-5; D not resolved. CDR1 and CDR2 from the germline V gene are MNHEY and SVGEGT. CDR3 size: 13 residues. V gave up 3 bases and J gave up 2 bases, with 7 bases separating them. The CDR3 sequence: CASSYAPQETQYF. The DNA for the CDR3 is TGTGCCAGCAGTTATGCGCCGCAAGAGACCCAGTACTTC.

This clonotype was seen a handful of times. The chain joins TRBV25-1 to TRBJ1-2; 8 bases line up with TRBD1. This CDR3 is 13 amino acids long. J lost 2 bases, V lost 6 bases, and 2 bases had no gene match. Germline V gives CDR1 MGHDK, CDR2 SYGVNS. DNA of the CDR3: TGTGCCAGCAGGACAGGGGTGAACTATGGCTACACCTTC. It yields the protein CASRTGVNYGYTF.

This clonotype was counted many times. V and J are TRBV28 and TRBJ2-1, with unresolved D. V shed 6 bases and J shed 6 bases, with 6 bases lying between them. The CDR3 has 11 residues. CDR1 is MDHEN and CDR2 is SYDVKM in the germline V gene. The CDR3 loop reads CASSLSNEQFF. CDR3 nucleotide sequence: TGTGCCAGCAGCTTGTCCAATGAGCAGTTCTTC. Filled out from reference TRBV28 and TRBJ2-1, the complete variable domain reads DVKVTQSSRYLVKRTGEKVFLECVQDMDHENMFWYRQDPGLGLRLIYFSYDVKMKEKGDIPEGYSVSREKKERFSLILESASTNQTSMYLCASSLSNEQFFGPGTRLTVL.

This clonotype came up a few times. The CDR3 region is CASSQDRRVYTF. The CDR3 region has the DNA TGCGCCAGCAGCCAAGATAGAAGGGTCTACACCTTC. The chain joins TRBV4-3 to TRBJ1-2; D is uncertain. CDR1 LGHNA and CDR2 YSLEER come from the germline V gene. The CDR3 totals 12 residues. Between the trimmed V and J ends, which lost 0 bases and 10 bases, there was a span of 9 bases.

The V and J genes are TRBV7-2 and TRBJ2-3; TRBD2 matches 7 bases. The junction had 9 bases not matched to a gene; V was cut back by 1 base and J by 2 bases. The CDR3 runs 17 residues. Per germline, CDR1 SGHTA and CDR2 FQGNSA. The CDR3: CASSLEFAGDFTDTQYF. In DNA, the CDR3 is TGTGCCAGCAGCTTAGAGTTTGCGGGGGACTTCACAGATACGCAGTATTTT.

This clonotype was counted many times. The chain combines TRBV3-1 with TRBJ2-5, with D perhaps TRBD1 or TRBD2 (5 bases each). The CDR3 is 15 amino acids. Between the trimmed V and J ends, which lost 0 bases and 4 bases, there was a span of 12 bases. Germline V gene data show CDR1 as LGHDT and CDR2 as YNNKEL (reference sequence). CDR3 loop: CASSQELGAGETQYF. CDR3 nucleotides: TGTGCCAGCAGCCAAGAACTAGGGGCCGGAGAGACCCAGTACTTC.

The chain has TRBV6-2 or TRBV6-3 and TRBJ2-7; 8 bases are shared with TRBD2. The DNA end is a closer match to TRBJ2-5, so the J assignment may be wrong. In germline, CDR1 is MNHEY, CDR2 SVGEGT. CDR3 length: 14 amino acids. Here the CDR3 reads CASSPGPGGSTQYF. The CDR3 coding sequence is TGTGCCAGCAGCCCGGGACCGGGGGGGTCGACCCAGTACTTC.

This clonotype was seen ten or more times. CDR3 nucleotides: TGTGCCAGCTCACCGGGACTCGGGAATGAGCAGTTCTTC. Amino acids: CASSPGLGNEQFF. The V and J genes are TRBV18 and TRBJ2-1; D might be TRBD2 (6 bases). CDR1 is KGHSH, CDR2 LQKENI, per germline. With 3 bases removed from V and 7 bases from J, the gap between germline ends came to 10 bases. The CDR3 is 13 residues long. Supplemented by reference TRBV18 and TRBJ2-1, the full variable domain reads NAGVMQNPRHLVRRRGQEARLRCSPMKGHSHVYWYRQLPEEGLKFMVYLQKENIIDESGMPKERFSAEFPKEGPSILRIQQVVRGDSAAYFCASSPGLGNEQFFGPGTRLTVL.

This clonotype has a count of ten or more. The CDR3 region is CASSRDRTGGSYEQYF. CDR3 DNA sequence: TGTGCCAGCAGCCGGGACAGGACAGGGGGATCCTACGAGCAGTACTTC. The chain joins TRBV4-2 to TRBJ2-7; 10 bases are a match to TRBD1. The CDR3 has 16 residues. Germline-derived CDR1 and CDR2 are LGHNA and YNFKEQ. V lost 4 bases and J lost 1; bases outside the gene matches: 7.